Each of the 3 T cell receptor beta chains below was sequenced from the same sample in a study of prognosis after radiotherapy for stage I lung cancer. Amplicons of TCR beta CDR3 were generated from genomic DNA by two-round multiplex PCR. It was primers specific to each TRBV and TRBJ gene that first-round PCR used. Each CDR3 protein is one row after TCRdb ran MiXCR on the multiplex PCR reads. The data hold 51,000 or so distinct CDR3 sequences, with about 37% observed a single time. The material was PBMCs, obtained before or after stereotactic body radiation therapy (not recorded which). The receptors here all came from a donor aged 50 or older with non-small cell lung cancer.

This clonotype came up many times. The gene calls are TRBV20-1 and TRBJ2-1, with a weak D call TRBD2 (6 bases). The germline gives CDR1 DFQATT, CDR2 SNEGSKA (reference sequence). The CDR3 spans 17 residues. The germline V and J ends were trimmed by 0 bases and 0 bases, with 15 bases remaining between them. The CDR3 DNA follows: TGCAGTGCTAGAGATGATGGGACTCCCAGCTCCTACAATGAGCAGTTCTTC. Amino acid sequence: CSARDDGTPSSYNEQFF.

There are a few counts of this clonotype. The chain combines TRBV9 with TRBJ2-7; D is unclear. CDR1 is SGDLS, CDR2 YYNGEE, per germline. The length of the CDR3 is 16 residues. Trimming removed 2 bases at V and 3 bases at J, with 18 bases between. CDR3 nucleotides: TGTGCCAGCAGCGTGGGCCTACCCACCTCAAGCTACGAGCAGTACTTC. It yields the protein CASSVGLPTSSYEQYF.

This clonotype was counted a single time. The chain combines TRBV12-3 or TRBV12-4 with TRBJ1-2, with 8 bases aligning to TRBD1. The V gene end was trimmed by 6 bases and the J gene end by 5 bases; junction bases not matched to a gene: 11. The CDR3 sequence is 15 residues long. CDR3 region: CASSPNGQGTYGYTF. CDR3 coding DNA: TGTGCCAGCAGCCCGAATGGACAGGGAACATATGGCTACACCTTC.